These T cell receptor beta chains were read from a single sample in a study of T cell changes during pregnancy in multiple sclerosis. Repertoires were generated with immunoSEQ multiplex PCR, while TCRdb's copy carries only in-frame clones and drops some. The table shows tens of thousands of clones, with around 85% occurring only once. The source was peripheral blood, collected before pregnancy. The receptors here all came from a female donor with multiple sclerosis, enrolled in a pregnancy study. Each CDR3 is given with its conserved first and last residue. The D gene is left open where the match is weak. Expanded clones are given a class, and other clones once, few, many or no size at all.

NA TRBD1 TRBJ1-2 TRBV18 TGTGCCAGCTCACCAGCGGGACAGGGGGTCTATGGCTACACCTTC CASSPAGQGVYGYTF
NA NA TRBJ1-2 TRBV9 TGTGCCAGCTATCGCACGGTTAATGGCTACACCTTC CASYRTVNGYTF
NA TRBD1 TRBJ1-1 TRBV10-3 TGTGCCATCAACTCCGGGACAGGGGAAAACACTGAAGCTTTCTTT CAINSGTGENTEAFF
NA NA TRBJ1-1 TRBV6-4 TGTGCCAGCAGTGACTCTAATGGGGCGCGAGCTTTCTTT CASSDSNGARAFF
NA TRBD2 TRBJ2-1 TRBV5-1 TGCGCCAGCAGCTTAGCGGGAGGGCCCGGTGAGCAGTTCTTC CASSLAGGPGEQFF
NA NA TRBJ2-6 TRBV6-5 TGTGCCAGCAGATTCCGACAGACTGGGGCCAACGTCCTGACTTTC CASRFRQTGANVLTF
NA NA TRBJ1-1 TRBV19 TGTGTCGTAGCCCACGGCAGCGCGGCTGAAGCTTTCTTT CVVAHGSAAEAFF
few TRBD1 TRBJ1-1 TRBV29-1 TGCAGCGTCCTGACAGGGGGCGACGGGGTAGCTTTCTTT CSVLTGGDGVAFF
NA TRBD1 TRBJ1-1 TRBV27 TGTGCCAGCAGCCGGACAGGGAGGGTGCGGTTGGCTGAAGCTTTCTTT CASSRTGRVRLAEAFF
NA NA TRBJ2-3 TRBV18 TGTGCCAGCTCACCAGTCGGGGTCAGCACAGATACGCAGTATTTT CASSPVGVSTDTQYF
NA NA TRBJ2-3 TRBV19 TGTGCCAGTAGTATAGGAGGCGGAATAAGCACAGATACGCAGTATTTT CASSIGGGISTDTQYF
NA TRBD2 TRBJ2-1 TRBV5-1 TGCGCCAGCAGAAGGACTAGCGGGAGTCAGAATGAGCAGTTCTTC CASRRTSGSQNEQFF
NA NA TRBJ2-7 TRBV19 TGTGCCAGTAGCCCGATGACAGGTGGGACCAACGAGCAGTACTTC CASSPMTGGTNEQYF
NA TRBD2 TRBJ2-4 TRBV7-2 TGTGCCAGCAGCAGCGGGACTAGCGACAAAAACATTCAGTACTTC CASSSGTSDKNIQYF
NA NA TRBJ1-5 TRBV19 TGTGCCAGTAGTATAGATCGTGATCAGCCCCAGCATTTT CASSIDRDQPQHF
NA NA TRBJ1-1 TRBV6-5 TGTGCCAGCAGTTACCCGAACTCTCGTGTAGCTTTCTTT CASSYPNSRVAFF
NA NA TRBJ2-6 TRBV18 TGTGCGGCTCATCGAGACACAGGGAGTGGGGCCAACGTCCTGACTTTC CAAHRDTGSGANVLTF
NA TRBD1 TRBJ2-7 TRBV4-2 TGTGCCAGCAGCCTGGGACAGGGCCTATACGAGCAGTACTTC CASSLGQGLYEQYF
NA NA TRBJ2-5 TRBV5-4 TGTGCCAGCAGCTTGGCCCCGACAGGCGAAGAGACCCAGTACTTC CASSLAPTGEETQYF
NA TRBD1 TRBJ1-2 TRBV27 TGTGCCAGCAGTTTATCCCCATTCGACAGGGCAATTGTCTACACCTTC CASSLSPFDRAIVYTF
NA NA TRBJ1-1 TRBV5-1 TGCGCCAGCAGCTTATTGTTCCAGAACACTGAAGCTTTCTTT CASSLLFQNTEAFF
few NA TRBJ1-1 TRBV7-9 TGTGCCAGCACCCTAAGGACAGCTCGGAACACTGAAGCTTTCTTT CASTLRTARNTEAFF
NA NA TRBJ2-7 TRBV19 TGTGCCAGTAGTACTCAGATTACCTACGAGCAGTACTTC CASSTQITYEQYF
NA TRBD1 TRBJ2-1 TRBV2 TGTGCCAGCAGTTTTTCCGGACAGGACAATGAGCAGTTCTTC CASSFSGQDNEQFF
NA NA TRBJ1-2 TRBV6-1 TGTGCCAGCAGTGATGTTAGCTACACCTTC CASSDVSYTF
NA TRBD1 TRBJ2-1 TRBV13 TGTGCCAGCAGCTCGACGGGACAGGGTCCCAATGAGCAGTTCTTC CASSSTGQGPNEQFF
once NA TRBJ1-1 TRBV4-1 TGCGCCAGCAGCCAAGATGGGCCCAGGGGTGATGGCACTGAAGCTTTCTTT CASSQDGPRGDGTEAFF
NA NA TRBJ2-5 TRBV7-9 TGTGCCAGCAGCTTGACTAGAAGAGAGACCCAGTACTTC CASSLTRRETQYF
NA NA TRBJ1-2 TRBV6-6 TGTGCCAGCAGTTACTCGAACGCCAGGGACTATGGCTACACCTTC CASSYSNARDYGYTF
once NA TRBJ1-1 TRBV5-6 TGTGCCAGCACCCCTACAGTCCACCGGGGGACTGAAGCTTTCTTT CASTPTVHRGTEAFF
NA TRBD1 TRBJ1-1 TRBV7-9 TGTGCCAGCAGCTTCACCCCGGGACAGGGGAACACTGAAGCTTTCTTT CASSFTPGQGNTEAFF
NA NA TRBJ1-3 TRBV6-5 TGTGCCAGCAGCCCGGGAGTCTCTGGAAACACCATATATTTT CASSPGVSGNTIYF
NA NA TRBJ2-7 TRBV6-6 TGTGCCAGCAGCACCGCACAGGGCTCCTACGAGCAGTACTTC CASSTAQGSYEQYF
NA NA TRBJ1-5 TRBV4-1 TGCGCCAGCAGCCCGACAGAGACAGGCTTTAATCAGCCCCAGCATTTT CASSPTETGFNQPQHF
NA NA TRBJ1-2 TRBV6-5 TGTGCCAGCAGTTACTCCCCCGGGGGTTTATATGGCTACACCTTC CASSYSPGGLYGYTF
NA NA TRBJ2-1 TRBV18 TGTGCCAGCTCACGTCAGGGCTACAATGAGCAGTTCTTC CASSRQGYNEQFF
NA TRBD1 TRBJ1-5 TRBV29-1 TGCAGCGTTGAGGCAGGGGCAGGGGGCGGTCAGCCCCAGCATTTT CSVEAGAGGGQPQHF
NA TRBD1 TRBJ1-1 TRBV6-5 TGTGCCAGCAGTCCCGGGGACAGGGGATCCACTGAAGCTTTCTTT CASSPGDRGSTEAFF
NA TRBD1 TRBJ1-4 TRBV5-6 TGTGCCAGCAGCGACTCAGGGGGCCCTAATGAAAAACTGTTTTTT CASSDSGGPNEKLFF
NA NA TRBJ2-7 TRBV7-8 TGTGCCAGCAGCTTACAGGGTTACGAGCAGTACTTC CASSLQGYEQYF